These 18 T cell receptor beta chains share one sample of origin, sequenced in a study of T-cell memory formation after mild COVID-19. TCRdb passed the 5' RACE reads through MiXCR, listing each CDR3 protein once. The data show some 300,000 distinct CDR3 sequences, 20% to 25% seen once. Sequencing was carried out using PBMCs or a T cell subset sorted from them (not recorded which). Receptor source: a man between 18 and 35 years old who had mild COVID-19 (a few samples of this study predate the infection). Cell type and time point are not known.

The V call is TRBV19, the J call TRBJ1-6; D possibly corresponds to TRBD1 (5 bases). V lost 3 bases to trimming and J lost 10 bases, with 13 bases between them. Germline V gene data show CDR1 as LNHDA and CDR2 as SQIVND (reference sequence). The CDR3 is 14 amino acids. CDR3 region: CASSIPGPRSPLHF. The CDR3 DNA reads TGTGCCAGTAGTATCCCGGGGCCACGGTCACCCCTCCACTTT. The variable domain in full, completed from reference TRBV19 and TRBJ1-6, reads DGGITQSPKYLFRKEGQNVTLSCEQNLNHDAMYWYRQDPGQGLRLIYYSQIVNDFQKGDIAEGYSVSREKKESFPLTVTSAQKNPTAFYLCASSIPGPRSPLHFGNGTRLTVT.

This chain connects TRBV12-3 or TRBV12-4 to TRBJ2-2; perhaps TRBD2 as D (6 bases). The V and J ends lost 2 bases and 6 bases respectively, with 13 bases between them. The CDR3 runs to 15 residues. CDR3 loop: CASSLRLVGAGELFF. The CDR3 DNA reads as TGTGCCAGCAGTTTAAGACTAGTTGGTGCCGGGGAGCTGTTTTTT.

This clonotype was counted many times. The V call is TRBV28, the J call TRBJ2-3; D is undetermined. Germline lookup yields CDR1 MDHEN and CDR2 SYDVKM. V lost 7 bases and J 2 bases, leaving 7 bases between the germline ends. The CDR3 sequence is 12 residues long. The CDR3 spells CASTSFTDTQYF. In nucleotides, the CDR3 is TGTGCCAGCACCAGCTTCACAGATACGCAGTATTTT.

This rearrangement joins TRBV4-3 to TRBJ2-3; D is unclear. Germline V lookup: CDR1 LGHNA, CDR2 YSLEER. The CDR3 extends over 15 amino acids. V lost 1 base and J 4 bases, leaving 12 bases between the germline ends. Here the CDR3 reads CASSQATVEADTQYF. Written as DNA, the CDR3 is TGCGCCAGCAGCCAAGCGACCGTCGAGGCAGATACGCAGTATTTT.

V gene TRBV15 combines with J gene TRBJ1-5; no definite D call. The germline V gene has CDR1 LNHNV and CDR2 YYDKDF (reference sequence). The V and J ends lost 1 base and 9 bases respectively, with 13 bases between them. CDR3 length: 14 residues. CDR3 residues: CATSRGGDRRPQHF. CDR3 nucleotide sequence: TGTGCCACCAGCAGAGGGGGAGACCGGAGGCCCCAGCATTTT.

V is TRBV3-1 and J is TRBJ1-1; no clear D gene. V dropped 6 bases and J dropped 0 bases, with 8 bases sitting between them. This CDR3 region has 13 residues. Germline assignment: CDR1 LGHDT and CDR2 YNNKEL (reference sequence). CDR3 nucleotides: TGTGCCAGCAGGGAGACCTTGAACACTGAAGCTTTCTTT. This codes for CASRETLNTEAFF.

Only a few counts were recorded for this clonotype. The rearrangement joins TRBV27 to TRBJ1-1, with D tentatively TRBD1 (5 bases). From germline, CDR1 is MNHEY and CDR2 SMNVEV (reference sequence). Trimming pared 7 bases from V and 5 bases from J, leaving 14 bases between. The CDR3 spans 13 residues. The CDR3 loop reads CASTPVPGTEAFF. DNA for the CDR3: TGTGCCAGCACCCCAGTTCCAGGGACTGAAGCTTTCTTT.

The sample holds many counts of this clonotype. This sequence joins TRBV18 and TRBJ2-7; maybe TRBD1 (5 bases). Trimming took off 3 bases at V and 5 bases at J, with 14 bases between the two ends. Germline CDR1 and CDR2: KGHSH and LQKENI. The CDR3 runs to 14 residues. DNA of the CDR3: TGTGCCAGCTCACCGAATGCCAGGGCGGACGAGCAGTACGTC. Its translation is CASSPNARADEQYV.

The V gene is TRBV5-1, the J gene TRBJ2-1; a possible D gene is TRBD2 (5 bases). Trimming cost V 3 bases and J 7 bases, with 11 bases left between them. Germline CDR1 SGHRS, CDR2 YFSETQ. There are 13 residues in the CDR3. The CDR3 protein is CASSSTSHNEQFF. In DNA, the CDR3 is TGCGCCAGCAGCTCCACTAGTCATAATGAGCAGTTCTTC.

The V gene is TRBV7-9, the J gene TRBJ2-7; 9 nucleotides align to TRBD1. The ends lost 3 bases at V and 6 bases at J; junction bases unmatched: 12. Germline V CDR1 and CDR2: SEHNR, FQNEAQ (reference sequence). The CDR3 loop spans 16 amino acids. The CDR3 DNA follows: TGTGCCAGCAGCTTCTCTGGGACAGGGAGCGGTGGCGAGCAGTACGTC. Amino acids: CASSFSGTGSGGEQYV.

The sample holds a few counts of this clonotype. The V and J genes are TRBV25-1 and TRBJ2-3; TRBD2 might be the D (6 bases). CDR3 length: 15 residues. Per the germline V gene, CDR1 is MGHDK and CDR2 is SYGVNS. Deletions cut 3 bases from V and 1 base from J, with 11 bases between. In DNA, the CDR3 is TGTGCCAGCAGTGACCTAGCGAGCCGCACAGATACGCAGTATTTT. Translating it yields CASSDLASRTDTQYF.

This rearrangement joins TRBV7-2 to TRBJ1-6, with unresolved D. Germline CDR1 reads SGHTA; CDR2 reads FQGNSA. V was shortened by 5 bases and J by 10 bases, with 18 bases between the two germline ends. This CDR3 spans 15 amino acids. In nucleotides, the CDR3 is TGTGCCAGCAGCGCCTTTTCCCCCAGGAACTCACCCCTCCACTTT. This gives the protein CASSAFSPRNSPLHF.

This clonotype was counted between two and nine times. The chain couples TRBV9 to TRBJ1-3; D is undetermined. The germline V gene encodes CDR1 SGDLS and CDR2 YYNGEE. The CDR3 runs to 16 residues. V lost 4 bases and J 0 bases, leaving 14 bases between the germline ends. The CDR3 DNA sequence: TGTGCCAGCAGCCCCCAGATAGAGAGCTCTGGAAACACCATATATTTT. Translating it yields CASSPQIESSGNTIYF.

CDR3 in DNA: TGTGCCAGCAGTTACTCTCGGCTTTCGTACGAGCAGTACGTC. It is translated as CASSYSRLSYEQYV. This rearrangement joins TRBV6-6 to TRBJ2-7; D is undetermined. The V end lost 0 bases, the J end lost 4 bases, and 10 bases lay between the germline ends. Germline V gives CDR1 MNHNY, CDR2 SVGAGI (reference sequence). CDR3 size: 14 residues.

V is TRBV20-1 and J is TRBJ2-3, with D tentatively TRBD1 or TRBD2 (5 bases each). The CDR3 sequence is 14 residues long. Per the germline V gene, CDR1 is DFQATT and CDR2 is SNEGSKA (reference sequence). V dropped 2 bases and J dropped 2 bases, with 11 bases sitting between them. The CDR3, as DNA: TGCAGTGCTAGAAAGGGACCACCCACAGATACGCAGTATTTT. Protein sequence: CSARKGPPTDTQYF.

The CDR3 sequence: CASSFFHEQYF. In nucleotides, the CDR3 is TGTGCCAGCAGCTTTTTCCACGAGCAGTACTTC. V is TRBV7-2 and J is TRBJ2-7, with D unresolved. Trimming took 3 bases from V and 5 from J, leaving 5 bases between them. CDR1 and CDR2 (germline): SGHTA, FQGNSA. The CDR3 sequence is 11 residues long.

The gene calls are TRBV20-1 and TRBJ2-1, with TRBD2 identical over 12 bases. V was pared by 1 base and J by 8 bases, with 6 bases of the junction left unmatched. CDR1 and CDR2 from the germline V gene are DFQATT and SNEGSKA (reference sequence). This CDR3 contains 15 residues. CDR3 nucleotides: TGCAGTGCTAGAGTTCGGCTAGCGGGGGGGGATGAGCAGTTCTTC. Translated, it gives CSARVRLAGGDEQFF.

This rearrangement joins TRBV5-6 to TRBJ2-1; weak D call: TRBD1 (5 bases). Germline V gene lookup returns CDR1 SGHDT and CDR2 YYEEEE. The CDR3 extends over 13 amino acids. V was shortened by 2 bases and J by 9 bases, with 12 bases between the two germline ends. CDR3 DNA sequence: TGTGCCAGCAGCTTTAGGGGTTTTGGTGAGCAGTTCTTC. This encodes CASSFRGFGEQFF.